This T cell receptor (beta chain) is drawn from a study of blood T cell repertoires in COVID-19. Generated by immunoSEQ multiplex PCR, the TCRdb table keeps only in-frame clones and is missing some. The repertoire holds roughly 250,000 clones, with approximately 90% as singletons. CDR3 length equals 16 residues. Germline assignment: CDR1 SGHVS and CDR2 FQNEAQ. Trimming removed 1 base at V and 1 base at J, with 11 bases between. This chain joins TRBV7-8 and TRBJ1-5, with D perhaps matching TRBD1 (5 bases). The sequenced sample was PBMCs or T cells enriched from blood (not recorded which). This clonotype was obtained from a woman aged 18-30 years who had recovered from COVID-19. CDR3 amino acids: CASSLGRVPSNQPQHF. For the CDR3, the DNA is TGTGCCAGCAGCTTAGGCAGGGTGCCCAGCAATCAGCCCCAGCATTTT.